Listed below are T cell receptor beta chains from one sample, sequenced in a study of T cell responses to AZD1222 COVID-19 vaccine. Sequencing was performed with immunoSEQ multiplex PCR; in TCRdb, only in-frame clones are kept and a portion is missing. The sample has roughly 100,000 clones; roughly 87% are singletons. Source: peripheral blood, taken 28 days after the second AZD1222 dose. These receptors came from an adult who received the AZD1222 COVID-19 vaccine. CDR3s include the opening cysteine and the closing phenylalanine or tryptophan. D genes are given only for firm matches. Clone size is stated in some rows and not others, as once, few, many or a class when expanded.

TRBV6-2/TRBV6-3	TRBJ1-5	NA	NA	TGTGCCAGCAGTTTTTCAGGCAATCAGCCCCAGCATTTT	CASSFSGNQPQHF
TRBV7-3	TRBJ2-1	TRBD1	NA	TGTGCCAGCTCCCAGGGTGGGACAGGGATGAATGAGCAGTTCTTC	CASSQGGTGMNEQFF
TRBV11-2	TRBJ2-7	NA	NA	TGTGCCAGCAGCTTTCCGCCCGACGAGCAGTACTTC	CASSFPPDEQYF
TRBV10-3	TRBJ2-3	TRBD1	NA	TGTGCCATCAGTGAAGGGACAGCCGGTGCAGATACGCAGTATTTT	CAISEGTAGADTQYF
TRBV7-2	TRBJ1-5	NA	NA	TGTGCCAGCAGCCGGGGAAGGGGGAGTCAGCCCCAGCATTTT	CASSRGRGSQPQHF
TRBV7-9	TRBJ1-4	NA	NA	TGTGCCAGCAGCCCCTACCGGGGGGGAAGTGAAAAACTGTTTTTT	CASSPYRGGSEKLFF
TRBV6-6	TRBJ2-2	TRBD1	NA	TGTGCCAGCAGCTTGACAGGGGCCGGGGAGCTGTTTTTT	CASSLTGAGELFF
TRBV19	TRBJ2-1	NA	NA	TGTGCCAGTACCGAAGAGGGAAGGGGCTCCTACAATGAGCAGTTCTTC	CASTEEGRGSYNEQFF
TRBV24-1	TRBJ2-1	TRBD1	NA	TGTGCCACCAGTGATGGACAGGGATGGAATGAGCAGTTCTTC	CATSDGQGWNEQFF
TRBV19	TRBJ2-7	NA	few	TGTGCCAGTAGTAAACAAGGAGGGACCGAGCAGTACTTC	CASSKQGGTEQYF
TRBV9	TRBJ2-5	TRBD1	NA	TGTGCCAGCAGCGTAGACAGGGGGGTCCAAGAGACCCAGTACTTC	CASSVDRGVQETQYF
TRBV28	TRBJ1-5	NA	few	TGTGCCAGCAGCCCTCACCCAGGGAGCAATCAGCCCCAGCATTTT	CASSPHPGSNQPQHF
TRBV4-1	TRBJ2-1	TRBD2	NA	TGCGCCATCGGGGGAGGGCCCGACAATGAGCAGTTCTTC	CAIGGGPDNEQFF
TRBV20-1	TRBJ2-4	TRBD1	NA	TGCAGTGCTAGTCGGGACAGGGTTGTCAAAAACATTCAGTACTTC	CSASRDRVVKNIQYF